This T cell receptor beta chain originates from a study of T cells in Graves' hyperthyroidism and ophthalmopathy. Study background: Specimen type is peripheral blood, collected at initial diagnosis prior to any treatment.

CDR3 length equals 13 residues. Trimming took off 5 bases at V and 4 bases at J, with 14 bases between the two ends. Germline CDR1 and CDR2: DFQATT and SNEGSKA (reference sequence). The table lists this clonotype with many counts. Its specificity is not known. The CDR3 regions of TCR beta were amplified from RNA transcripts. Primed by the HTBI set, a first-round RT-PCR was run on the TCR CDR3. TCRdb redid the calling of the multiplex PCR reads with MiXCR, one entry per CDR3 protein. The table lists 250,000 to 350,000 distinct CDR3 sequences, 16% of them singletons, with 33% in the top ten. Study-wide results and limits: Most thyroid clonotypes that were expanded above 0.001 also turned up in blood.

The source of this sequence is a man between 25 and 39 years old with Graves' hyperthyroidism. The chain uses TRBV20-1 and TRBJ1-1; D not resolved. Sequenced: blood. CDR3 in amino acids: CSAVRSSGTEAFF. The DNA of the CDR3 is TGCAGTGCTGTAAGGAGTTCGGGCACTGAAGCTTTCTTT.